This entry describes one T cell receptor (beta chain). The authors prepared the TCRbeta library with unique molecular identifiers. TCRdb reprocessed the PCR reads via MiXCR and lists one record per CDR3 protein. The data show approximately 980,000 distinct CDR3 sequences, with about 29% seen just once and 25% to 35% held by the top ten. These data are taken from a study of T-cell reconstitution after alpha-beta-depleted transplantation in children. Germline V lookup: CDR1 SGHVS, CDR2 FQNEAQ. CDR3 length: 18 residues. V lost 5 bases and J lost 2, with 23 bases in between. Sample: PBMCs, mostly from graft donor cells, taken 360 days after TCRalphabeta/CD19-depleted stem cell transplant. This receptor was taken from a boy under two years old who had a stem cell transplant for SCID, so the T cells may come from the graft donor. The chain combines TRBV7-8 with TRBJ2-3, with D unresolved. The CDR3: CASSDLRSRPTPTDTQYF. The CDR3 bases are TGTGCCAGCAGCGACTTGAGGAGTCGGCCAACCCCCACAGATACGCAGTATTTT. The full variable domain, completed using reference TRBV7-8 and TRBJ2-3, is GAGVSQSPRYKVAKRGQDVALRCDPISGHVSLFWYQQALGQGPEFLTYFQNEAQLDKSGLPSDRFFAERPEGSVSTLKIQRTQQEDSAVYLCASSDLRSRPTPTDTQYFGPGTRLTVL.